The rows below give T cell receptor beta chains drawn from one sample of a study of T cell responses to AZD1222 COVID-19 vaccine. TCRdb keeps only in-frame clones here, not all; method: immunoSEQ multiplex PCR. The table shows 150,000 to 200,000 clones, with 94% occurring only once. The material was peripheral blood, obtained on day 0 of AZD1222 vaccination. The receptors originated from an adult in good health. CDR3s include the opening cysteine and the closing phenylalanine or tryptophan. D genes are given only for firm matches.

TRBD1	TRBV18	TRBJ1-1	CASSPDTGAYTEAFF
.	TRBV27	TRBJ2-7	CASSLYGQNNEQYF
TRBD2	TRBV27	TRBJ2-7	CASSSLAGAYEQYF
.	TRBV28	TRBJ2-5	CASSLRGSQETQYF
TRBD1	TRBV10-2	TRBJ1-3	CASSDRAPQGTRNTIYF
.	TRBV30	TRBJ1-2	CAWNPIYRYTF
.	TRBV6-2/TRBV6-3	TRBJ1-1	CASSSLLQGMGTEAFF
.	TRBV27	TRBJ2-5	CASKREETQYF
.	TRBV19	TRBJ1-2	CASSIGRPGGYTF
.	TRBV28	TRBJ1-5	CASYAGISQPQHF
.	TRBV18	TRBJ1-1	CASSPSIGAAEAFF
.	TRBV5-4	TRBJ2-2	CASSPWSANTGELFF
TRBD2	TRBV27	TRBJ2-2	CASTPARILAGGPGTGELFF
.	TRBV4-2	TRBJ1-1	CASSRPGHQNTEAFF